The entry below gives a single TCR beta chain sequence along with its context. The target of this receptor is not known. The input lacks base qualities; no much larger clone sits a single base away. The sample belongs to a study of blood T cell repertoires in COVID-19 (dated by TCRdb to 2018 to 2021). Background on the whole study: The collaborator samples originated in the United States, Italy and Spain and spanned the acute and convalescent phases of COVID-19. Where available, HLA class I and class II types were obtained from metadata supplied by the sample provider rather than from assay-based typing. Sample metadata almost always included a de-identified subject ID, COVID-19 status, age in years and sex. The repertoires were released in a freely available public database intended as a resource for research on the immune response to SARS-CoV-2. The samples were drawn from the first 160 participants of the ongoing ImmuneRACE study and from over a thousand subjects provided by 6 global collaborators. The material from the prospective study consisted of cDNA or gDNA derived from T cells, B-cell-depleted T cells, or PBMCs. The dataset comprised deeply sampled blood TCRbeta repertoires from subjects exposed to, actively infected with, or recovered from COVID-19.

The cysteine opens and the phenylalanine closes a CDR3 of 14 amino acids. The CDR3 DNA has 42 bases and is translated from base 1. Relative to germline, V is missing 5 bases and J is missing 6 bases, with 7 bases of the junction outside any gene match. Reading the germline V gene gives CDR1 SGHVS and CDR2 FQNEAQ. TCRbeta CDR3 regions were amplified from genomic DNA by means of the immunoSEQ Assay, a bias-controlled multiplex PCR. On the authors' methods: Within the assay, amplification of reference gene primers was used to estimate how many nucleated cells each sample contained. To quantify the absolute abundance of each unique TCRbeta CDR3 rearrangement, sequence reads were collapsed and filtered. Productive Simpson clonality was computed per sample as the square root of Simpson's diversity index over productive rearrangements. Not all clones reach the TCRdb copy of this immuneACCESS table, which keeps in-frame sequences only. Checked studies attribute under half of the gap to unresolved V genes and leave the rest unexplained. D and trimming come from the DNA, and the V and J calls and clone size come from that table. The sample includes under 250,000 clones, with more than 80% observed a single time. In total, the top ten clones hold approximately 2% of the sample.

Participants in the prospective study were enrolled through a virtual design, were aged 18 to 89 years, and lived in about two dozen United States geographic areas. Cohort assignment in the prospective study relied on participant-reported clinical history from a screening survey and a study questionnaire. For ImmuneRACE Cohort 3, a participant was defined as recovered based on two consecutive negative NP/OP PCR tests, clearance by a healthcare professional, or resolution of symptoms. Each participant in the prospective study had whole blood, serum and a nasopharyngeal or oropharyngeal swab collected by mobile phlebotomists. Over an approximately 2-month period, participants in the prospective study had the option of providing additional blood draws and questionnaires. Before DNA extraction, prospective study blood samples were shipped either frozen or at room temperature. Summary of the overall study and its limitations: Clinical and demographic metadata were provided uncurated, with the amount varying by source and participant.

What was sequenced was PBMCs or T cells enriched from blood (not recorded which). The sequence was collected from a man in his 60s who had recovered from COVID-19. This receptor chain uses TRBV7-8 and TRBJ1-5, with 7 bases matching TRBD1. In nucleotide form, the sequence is TGTGCCAGCAGCGGCAGGGGGGCGCGTCAGCCCCAGCATTTT. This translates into CASSGRGARQPQHF.